This entry lists 27 T cell receptor beta chains sequenced from one sample in a study of regulatory T cells in long-lasting Graves disease. Investigators prepared the TCR beta libraries by applying iRepertoire HTBI primers and Arm-PCR of CDR3 regions. TCRdb fed the multiplex PCR reads into MiXCR, producing one record per CDR3 protein. The sample consists of more than 400,000 distinct CDR3 sequences, 15% to 20% of them appearing once. This sample's time point: newly diagnosed GD, antithyroid drugs for less than 3 months. Preparation of the TCR library used RNA extracted from PBMCs. These same records also appear under a second study, on T cells in Graves' hyperthyroidism and ophthalmopathy.

The sample here was peripheral blood mononuclear cells (PBMCs), taken at new diagnosis, from a patient treated with antithyroid drugs. These receptors all come from a man in his forties with Graves disease.

This clonotype was seen ten or more times. This chain joins TRBV20-1 and TRBJ2-7, with a weak D call TRBD1 (6 bases). Trimming took off 3 bases at V and 3 bases at J, with 12 bases between the two ends. Germline V CDR1 and CDR2: DFQATT, SNEGSKA (reference sequence). The CDR3 is 13 residues long. The CDR3 region has the DNA TGCAGTGCTAGCCGGGACAAAGACTACGAGCAGTACTTC. Its translation: CSASRDKDYEQYF.

The rearrangement joins TRBV2 to TRBJ1-1; a weak D match, TRBD1 (5 bases). Trimming cost V 3 bases and J 4 bases, with 15 bases left between them. This CDR3 has 15 amino acids. Looked up from germline, CDR1 is SNHLY and CDR2 is FYNNEI. The CDR3 spells CASSEGRSPSTEAFF. For the CDR3, the DNA is TGTGCCAGCAGTGAGGGACGTTCGCCGAGCACTGAAGCTTTCTTT.

This clonotype was counted ten times or more. The chain couples TRBV30 to TRBJ1-1, with a weak D call TRBD1 (6 bases). The CDR3 spans 12 residues. The germline CDR1 and CDR2 sequences are GTSNPN and SVGIG (reference sequence). The ends were cut back, 0 bases at V and 11 bases at J, with 13 bases in the middle. CDR3 in amino acids: CAWSVLGGAAFF. CDR3 in DNA: TGTGCCTGGAGTGTACTGGGGGGGGCGGCTTTCTTT.

This clonotype was seen a handful of times. The rearrangement uses TRBV28 and TRBJ1-3; no clear D gene. The V and J ends lost 7 bases and 0 bases respectively, with 16 bases between them. Per germline, CDR1 MDHEN and CDR2 SYDVKM. CDR3 size: 16 residues. CDR3 nucleotides: TGTGCCAGCAATAATTTAAGCCCCCGCTCTGGAAACACCATATATTTT. It specifies CASNNLSPRSGNTIYF.

This clonotype showed up many times. This chain uses TRBV2 with TRBJ2-7; D unclear. CDR1 and CDR2 (germline): SNHLY, FYNNEI. Trimming stripped 4 bases from V and 4 bases from J, with 8 bases between. CDR3 length: 12 amino acids. Written as DNA, the CDR3 is TGTGCCAGCAGTGTTCAGGTTTACGAGCAGTACTTC. Protein sequence: CASSVQVYEQYF.

The table lists this clonotype with a few counts. The genes are TRBV4-2 and TRBJ2-7, with D perhaps TRBD2 (6 bases). V was cut by 1 base and J by 0 bases, with 10 bases left in between. The germline CDR1 and CDR2 sequences are LGHNA and YNFKEQ. The length of the CDR3 is 15 residues. CDR3 coding DNA: TGTGCCAGCAGCCAAGGGCCGGGAGCCTCCTACGAGCAGTACTTC. Encoded protein: CASSQGPGASYEQYF.

The table lists this clonotype with a few counts. The chain combines TRBV27 with TRBJ2-5, with D possibly matching TRBD1 (6 bases). Per the germline V gene, CDR1 is MNHEY and CDR2 is SMNVEV (reference sequence). The CDR3 has 15 residues. V was clipped by 2 bases and J by 2 bases, with 12 bases between them. CDR3 protein: CASSLSQGRQETQYF. Written as DNA, the CDR3 is TGTGCCAGCAGTTTAAGTCAGGGGCGACAAGAGACCCAGTACTTC.

This clonotype was counted only a few times. V is TRBV6-5 and J is TRBJ1-2, with D unclear. CDR3 length: 13 residues. Germline-derived CDR1 and CDR2 are MNHEY and SVGAGI. Trimming stripped 4 bases from V and 3 bases from J, with 9 bases between. The CDR3: CASSFTDYYGYTF. The CDR3 DNA follows: TGTGCCAGCAGTTTTACAGACTACTATGGCTACACCTTC.

This clonotype was seen at least ten times. The rearrangement joins TRBV3-1 to TRBJ2-1; D is possibly TRBD1 (6 bases). CDR1 LGHDT and CDR2 YNNKEL come from the germline V gene (reference sequence). CDR3 length: 16 residues. The V end lost 3 bases, the J end lost 0 bases, and 12 bases lay between the germline ends. The CDR3 here is CASSQTWGHSYNEQFF. In nucleotides, the CDR3 is TGTGCCAGCAGCCAGACTTGGGGGCACTCCTACAATGAGCAGTTCTTC.

V usage is TRBV6-1 and J usage is TRBJ1-5, with TRBD1 as a possible D gene (5 bases). Between the trimmed V and J ends, which lost 4 bases and 6 bases, there was a span of 16 bases. The CDR3 runs to 15 residues. Germline V gene data show CDR1 as MNHNS and CDR2 as SASEGT. DNA for the CDR3: TGTGCCAGCAGTGGGGTTATTGGGGGGGGTCAGCCCCAGCATTTT. As protein: CASSGVIGGGQPQHF.

This clonotype was seen repeatedly, ten times or more. J is TRBJ1-1 and V is TRBV7-9; D unresolved. The CDR3 runs to 15 residues. Trimming shortened V by 1 base and J by 1 base, and 10 bases separated the two germline ends. The germline V gene has CDR1 SEHNR and CDR2 FQNEAQ (reference sequence). DNA for the CDR3: TGTGCCAGCAGCTTAGTACTTACCGAGAACACTGAAGCTTTCTTT. This encodes CASSLVLTENTEAFF.

A few counts support this clonotype. The chain is built from TRBV29-1 and TRBJ1-5; TRBD1 might be the D (5 bases). There are 13 residues in the CDR3. Between the trimmed V and J ends, which lost 4 bases and 3 bases, there was a span of 10 bases. Germline V CDR1 and CDR2: SQVTM, ANQGSEA. Here the CDR3 DNA reads TGCAGCGTTGGAGGGGAGAACAATCAGCCCCAGCATTTT. Translating gives CSVGGENNQPQHF.

The chain carries TRBV29-1 and TRBJ2-1; D perhaps matches TRBD1 (7 bases). Looked up from germline, CDR1 is SQVTM and CDR2 is ANQGSEA. The CDR3 extends over 12 amino acids. The ends were cut back, 7 bases at V and 5 bases at J, with 12 bases in the middle. The DNA of the CDR3 is TGCAGCGGATCAGGGGGGCACAATGAGCAGTTCTTC. Translation gives CSGSGGHNEQFF.

The V call is TRBV5-1, the J call TRBJ1-2; possibly TRBD1 for D (5 bases). V gave up 0 bases and J gave up 4 bases, with 10 bases separating them. CDR3 size: 14 residues. Germline values: CDR1 SGHRS, CDR2 YFSETQ. CDR3 sequence reads: CASSLVEGPYGYTF. In DNA form, the CDR3 reads TGCGCCAGCAGCTTGGTAGAGGGACCCTATGGCTACACCTTC.

The J gene is TRBJ2-6, the V gene TRBV19; 7 bases match TRBD1. The CDR3 spans 18 residues. Looked up from germline, CDR1 is LNHDA and CDR2 is SQIVND (reference sequence). The junction had 12 bases not matched to a gene; V was cut back by 4 bases and J by 3 bases. In DNA form, the CDR3 reads TGTGCCAGTAGTACCCCTAGGACAGGCCGAAGTGGGGCCAACGTCCTGACTTTC. This encodes CASSTPRTGRSGANVLTF.

In this sample, this clonotype turned up many times. The gene calls are TRBV5-1 and TRBJ1-1; 8 bases line up with TRBD1. Germline trimming cut 3 bases from V and 4 bases from J; bases unmatched to any gene: 5. Per the germline V gene, CDR1 is SGHRS and CDR2 is YFSETQ. The CDR3 consists of 14 residues. The CDR3 here is CASSSFGQGTEAFF. In nucleotides, the CDR3 is TGCGCCAGCAGCTCTTTCGGACAGGGCACTGAAGCTTTCTTT.

This chain links TRBV25-1 with TRBJ1-1; D ambiguous. CDR3 length equals 11 residues. V was trimmed by 2 bases and J by 6 bases, leaving 4 bases between them. Germline V gene data show CDR1 as MGHDK and CDR2 as SYGVNS. The CDR3 sequence: CASSEGAEAFF. The CDR3 DNA is TGTGCCAGCAGTGAAGGGGCTGAAGCTTTCTTT.

This clonotype was observed many times. The chain employs TRBV28 and TRBJ1-6; D unresolved. V dropped 5 bases and J dropped 8 bases, with 19 bases sitting between them. Germline V gives CDR1 MDHEN, CDR2 SYDVKM. The CDR3 runs 16 residues. DNA of the CDR3: TGTGCCAGCAGTCCCTCCTTGGGCGTGTTTGATTCACCCCTCCACTTT. As protein: CASSPSLGVFDSPLHF.

The V call is TRBV11-2, the J call TRBJ2-7, with 9 bases fitting TRBD2. V shed 1 base, J shed 4 bases, and the junction held 8 bases outside the gene matches. Germline assignment: CDR1 SGHAT and CDR2 FQNNGV. This CDR3 comprises 16 residues. The CDR3, as DNA: TGTGCCAGCAGCTTAGCCGCCGGGACTAGCAATTACGAGCAGTACTTC. This sequence encodes CASSLAAGTSNYEQYF. The entire variable domain, with the rest obtained from reference TRBV11-2 and TRBJ2-7, is as follows: EAGVAQSPRYKIIEKRQSVAFWCNPISGHATLYWYQQILGQGPKLLIQFQNNGVVDDSQLPKDRFSAERLKGVDSTLKIQPAKLEDSAVYLCASSLAAGTSNYEQYFGPGTRLTVT.

The chain uses TRBV9 and TRBJ2-4; possible D gene TRBD2, 5 bases. The CDR3 contains 15 residues. The germline CDR1 and CDR2 sequences are SGDLS and YYNGEE. The V end was cut by 6 bases, the J end by 6 bases, with 19 bases between. The CDR3 DNA reads as TGTGCCAGCACCCCTTTCGGGGAGCGAGGAAACATTCAGTACTTC. This translates into CASTPFGERGNIQYF.

There are many counts of this clonotype. The chain recombines TRBV4-1 with TRBJ2-5, with D tentatively TRBD1 (6 bases). With 1 base removed from V and 0 bases from J, the gap between germline ends came to 15 bases. The germline gives CDR1 MGHRA, CDR2 YSYEKL. This CDR3 comprises 17 residues. The CDR3 DNA is TGCGCCAGCAGCCAAGCTTTGGCTAGGGGGTACCAAGAGACCCAGTACTTC. Amino acid sequence: CASSQALARGYQETQYF.

This clonotype was found a few times. The V call is TRBV7-9, the J call TRBJ2-7; perhaps TRBD1 as D (5 bases). V lost 3 bases and J 6 bases, leaving 12 bases between the germline ends. The CDR3 is made up of 13 amino acids. Germline CDR1 reads SEHNR; CDR2 reads FQNEAQ (reference sequence). DNA for the CDR3: TGTGCCAGCAGCTTTTTAGGGGAAGGCGAGCAGTACTTC. Translating it yields CASSFLGEGEQYF.

This chain links TRBV6-2 or TRBV6-3 with TRBJ2-1, with TRBD2 as a possible D gene (6 bases). CDR1 and CDR2 from the germline V gene are MNHEY and SVGEGT. The CDR3 has 14 residues. The germline V and J ends were trimmed by 6 bases and 0 bases, with 9 bases remaining between them. CDR3 sequence: CASRDGSSYNEQFF. The CDR3 DNA is TGTGCCAGCAGGGACGGGAGCTCCTACAATGAGCAGTTCTTC.

This clonotype was recorded a few times. The rearrangement joins TRBV7-2 to TRBJ1-2, with 8 positions matching TRBD1. The germline CDR1 and CDR2 sequences are SGHTA and FQGNSA. The CDR3 sequence is 16 residues long. V shed 5 bases, J shed 7 bases, and the junction held 15 bases outside the gene matches. In DNA form, the CDR3 reads TGTGCCAGCAGCGCCGGCCCGGACAGGGAATCGGTTGGCTACACCTTC. This encodes CASSAGPDRESVGYTF.

The chain joins TRBV19 to TRBJ2-7; D remains ambiguous. Trimming removed 6 bases at V and 3 bases at J, with 12 bases between. CDR3 length equals 13 residues. The germline V gene has CDR1 LNHDA and CDR2 SQIVND (reference sequence). CDR3 bases: TGTGCCAGTAGCCAGGACCTTAACTACGAGCAGTACTTC. Its protein is CASSQDLNYEQYF.

This clonotype was counted at least ten times. The CDR3 DNA follows: TGTGCCTGGAGTGCTACCCACTACACCGGGGAGCTGTTTTTT. Translating it yields CAWSATHYTGELFF. The V gene is TRBV30, the J gene TRBJ2-2; D unclear. V was clipped by 1 base and J by 3 bases, with 9 bases between them. Germline CDR1 reads GTSNPN; CDR2 reads SVGIG (reference sequence). The CDR3 length is 14 residues.

The gene calls are TRBV5-6 and TRBJ1-5; 7 nucleotides match TRBD1. This CDR3 region has 16 residues. Losses at the gene ends were 4 bases for V and 0 bases for J; bases not matched to a gene: 7. Germline V lookup: CDR1 SGHDT, CDR2 YYEEEE. The CDR3 DNA sequence: TGTGCCAGCAGCGTAAAGACAGGGCTTAGCAATCAGCCCCAGCATTTT. This gives the protein CASSVKTGLSNQPQHF.